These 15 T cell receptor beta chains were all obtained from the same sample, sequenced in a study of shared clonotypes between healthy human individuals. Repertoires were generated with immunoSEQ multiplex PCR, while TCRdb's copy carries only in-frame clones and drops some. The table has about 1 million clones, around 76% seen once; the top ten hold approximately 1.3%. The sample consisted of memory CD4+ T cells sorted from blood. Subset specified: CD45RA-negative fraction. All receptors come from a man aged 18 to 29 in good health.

CDR3 in amino acids: CASSIRAGGAYTEAFF. The DNA for the CDR3 is TGTGCCAGCAGCATTCGAGCAGGGGGCGCGTACACTGAAGCTTTCTTT. The V call is TRBV7-2, the J call TRBJ1-1; 8 bases align to TRBD1. The CDR3 runs 16 residues. With 5 bases clipped from V and 3 bases from J, the junction kept 11 bases outside the gene matches. In germline, CDR1 is SGHTA, CDR2 FQGNSA. The whole variable domain, remainder taken from reference TRBV7-2 and TRBJ1-1, is GAGVSQSPSNKVTEKGKDVELRCDPISGHTALYWYRQSLGQGLEFLIYFQGNSAPDKSGLPSDRFSAERTGGSVSTLTIQRTQQEDSAVYLCASSIRAGGAYTEAFFGQGTRLTVV.

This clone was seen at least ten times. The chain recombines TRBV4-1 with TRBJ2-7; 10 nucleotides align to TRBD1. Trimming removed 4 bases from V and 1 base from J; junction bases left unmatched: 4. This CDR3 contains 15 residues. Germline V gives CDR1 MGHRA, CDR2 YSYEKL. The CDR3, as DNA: TGCGCCAGCAGCCGTGGGACAGGGGTGTCCTACGAGCAGTACTTC. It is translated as CASSRGTGVSYEQYF.

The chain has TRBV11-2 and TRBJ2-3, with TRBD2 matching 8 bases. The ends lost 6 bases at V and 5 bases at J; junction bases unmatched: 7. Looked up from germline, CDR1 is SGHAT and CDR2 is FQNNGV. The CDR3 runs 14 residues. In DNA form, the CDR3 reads TGTGCCAGCAGTGCGGGGGGCGGCGGAGATACGCAGTATTTT. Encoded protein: CASSAGGGGDTQYF.

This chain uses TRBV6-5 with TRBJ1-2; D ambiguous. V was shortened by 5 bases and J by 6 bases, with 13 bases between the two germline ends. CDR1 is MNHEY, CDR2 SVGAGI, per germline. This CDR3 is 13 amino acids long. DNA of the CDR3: TGTGCCAGCAGTCACCCACGCGGGGATGGCTACACCTTC. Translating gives CASSHPRGDGYTF.

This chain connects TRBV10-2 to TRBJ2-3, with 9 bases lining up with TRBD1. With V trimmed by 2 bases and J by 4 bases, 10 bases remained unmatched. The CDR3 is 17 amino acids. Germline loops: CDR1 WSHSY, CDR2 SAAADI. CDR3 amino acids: CASSETHRGPGADTQYF. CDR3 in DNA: TGCGCCAGCAGTGAGACTCACAGGGGGCCTGGGGCAGATACGCAGTATTTT.

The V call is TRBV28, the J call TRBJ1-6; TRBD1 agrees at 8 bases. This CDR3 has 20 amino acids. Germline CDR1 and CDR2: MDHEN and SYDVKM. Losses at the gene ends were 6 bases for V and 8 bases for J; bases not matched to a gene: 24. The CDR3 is CASRYGTVRFRGQRDSPLHF. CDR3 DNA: TGTGCCAGCAGATACGGCACGGTACGGTTCAGGGGGCAGAGGGATTCACCCCTCCACTTT. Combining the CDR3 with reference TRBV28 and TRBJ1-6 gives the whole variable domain DVKVTQSSRYLVKRTGEKVFLECVQDMDHENMFWYRQDPGLGLRLIYFSYDVKMKEKGDIPEGYSVSREKKERFSLILESASTNQTSMYLCASRYGTVRFRGQRDSPLHFGNGTRLTVT.

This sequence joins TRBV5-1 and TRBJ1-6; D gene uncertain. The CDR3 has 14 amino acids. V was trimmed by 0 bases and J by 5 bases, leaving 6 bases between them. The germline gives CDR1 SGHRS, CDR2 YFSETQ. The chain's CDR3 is CASSLVQNNSPLHF. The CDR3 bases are TGCGCCAGCAGCTTGGTACAGAATAATTCACCCCTCCACTTT.

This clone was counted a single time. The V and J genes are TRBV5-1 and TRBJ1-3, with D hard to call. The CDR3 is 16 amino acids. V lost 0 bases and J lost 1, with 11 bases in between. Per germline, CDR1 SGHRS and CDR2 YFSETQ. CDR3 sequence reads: CASSLDRAGSGNTIYF. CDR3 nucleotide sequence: TGCGCCAGCAGCTTGGATAGGGCCGGATCTGGAAACACCATATATTTT.

The CDR3 region is CASSLGGAGSPLHF. DNA for the CDR3: TGTGCCAGCAGTCTCGGGGGCGCCGGCTCACCCCTCCACTTT. V usage is TRBV6-6 and J usage is TRBJ1-6, with D perhaps matching TRBD1 (6 bases). Trimming took off 5 bases at V and 10 bases at J, with 15 bases between the two ends. This CDR3 is built from 14 residues. The V gene's germline CDR1 is MNHNY and CDR2 SVGAGI (reference sequence).

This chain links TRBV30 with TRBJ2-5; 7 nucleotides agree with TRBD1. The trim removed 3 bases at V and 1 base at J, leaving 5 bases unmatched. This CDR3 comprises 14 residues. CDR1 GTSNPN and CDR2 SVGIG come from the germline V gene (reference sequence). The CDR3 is CAWRPQGPQETQYF. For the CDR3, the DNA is TGTGCCTGGAGACCACAGGGGCCCCAAGAGACCCAGTACTTC. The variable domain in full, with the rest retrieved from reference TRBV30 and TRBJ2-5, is SQTIHQWPATLVQPVGSPLSLECTVEGTSNPNLYWYRQAAGRGLQLLFYSVGIGQISSEVPQNLSASRPQDRQFILSSKKLLLSDSGFYLCAWRPQGPQETQYFGPGTRLLVL.

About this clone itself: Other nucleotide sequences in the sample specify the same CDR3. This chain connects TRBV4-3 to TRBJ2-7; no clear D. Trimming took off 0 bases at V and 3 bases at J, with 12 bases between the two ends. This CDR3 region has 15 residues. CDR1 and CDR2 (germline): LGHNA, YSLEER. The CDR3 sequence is CASSQEGQAGYEQYF. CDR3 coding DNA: TGCGCCAGCAGCCAAGAAGGCCAAGCTGGCTACGAGCAGTACTTC.

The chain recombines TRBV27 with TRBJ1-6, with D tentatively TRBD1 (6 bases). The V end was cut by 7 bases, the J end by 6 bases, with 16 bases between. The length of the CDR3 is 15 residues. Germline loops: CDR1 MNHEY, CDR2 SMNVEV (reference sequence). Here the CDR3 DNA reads TGTGCCAGCACTCGTTGGGGGGCATCTAATTCACCCCTCCACTTT. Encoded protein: CASTRWGASNSPLHF.

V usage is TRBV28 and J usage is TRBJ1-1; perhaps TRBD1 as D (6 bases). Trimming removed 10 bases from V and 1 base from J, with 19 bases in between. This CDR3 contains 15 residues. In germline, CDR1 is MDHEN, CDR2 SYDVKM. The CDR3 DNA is TGTGCCACAACTGGGGGGGCTAATAAGAACACTGAAGCTTTCTTT. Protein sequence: CATTGGANKNTEAFF.

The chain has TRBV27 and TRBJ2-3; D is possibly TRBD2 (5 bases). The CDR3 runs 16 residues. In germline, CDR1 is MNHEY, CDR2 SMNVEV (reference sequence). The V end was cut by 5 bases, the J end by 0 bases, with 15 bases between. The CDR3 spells CASSLRATTSTDTQYF. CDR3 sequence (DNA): TGTGCCAGCAGTCTACGGGCGACTACTAGCACAGATACGCAGTATTTT.

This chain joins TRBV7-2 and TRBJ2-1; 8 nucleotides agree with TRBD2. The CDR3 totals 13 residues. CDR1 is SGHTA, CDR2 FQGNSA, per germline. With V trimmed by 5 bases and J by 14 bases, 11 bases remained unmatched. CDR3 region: CASSMITGTSKFF. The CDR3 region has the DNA TGTGCCAGCAGCATGATTACCGGGACTAGTAAGTTCTTC.